The sequence of this T cell receptor (beta chain) was determined in a study of blood T cell repertoires in COVID-19. Study-wide background: The United States, Italy and Spain provided the acute and convalescent COVID-19 samples. PBMCs, B-cell-depleted T cells, or T cells provided the cDNA or gDNA that made up the material.

Germline V gene data show CDR1 as SGHTA and CDR2 as FQGNSA. With V trimmed by 5 bases and J by 7 bases, 5 bases remained unmatched. The CDR3 has 13 residues. Per the authors' pipeline: Nucleated cell number was recorded as an estimate derived from reference gene primer amplification. Only in-frame clones appear in the TCRdb table, and some are missing; sequencing was by immunoSEQ multiplex PCR. That table furnishes V, J and clone size, whereas the DNA furnished D and trimming. The table lists 110,000 to 150,000 clones, about 87% of them singletons. This TCR derives from a human donor in a cohort sampled during active COVID-19. Sequencing was carried out using peripheral blood. This rearrangement joins TRBV7-2 to TRBJ1-5; 7 bases align to TRBD1. The CDR3 region has the DNA TGTGCCAGCAGCCTGAGGGGGCCCCAGCCCCAGCATTTT. It translates to CASSLRGPQPQHF.